A selection of T cell receptor beta chains follows, all from one sample in a study of cytomegalovirus exposure and HLA in healthy donors. The method was immunoSEQ multiplex PCR; TCRdb's version includes in-frame clones alone and lacks a portion of them. The sample has 70,000 or so clones; over 80% are singletons. Sequencing was performed on PBMCs. Receptors originate from a young man in good health and CMV-seronegative. The CDR3 runs from the conserved cysteine through the conserved F or W. The order of the fields is D gene, J gene, V gene, CDR3 protein. A D gene is named only where the DNA matches it firmly.

TRBD1 TRBJ2-4 TRBV7-2 CASSLGDRDRGLSKNIQYF
TRBD1 TRBJ2-3 TRBV11-3 CASSPSAGTGATDTQYF
TRBD1 TRBJ2-7 TRBV7-9 CASSDRTGGLNEQYF
TRBD1 TRBJ1-2 TRBV18 CASSPPVTGGPNYGYTF
. TRBJ1-2 TRBV28 CASRRPQAGGYTF
TRBD2 TRBJ2-3 TRBV4-2 CASSQAPSGSAYLYTDTQYF
TRBD1 TRBJ1-5 TRBV7-8 CASSLEGQGGQPQHF
. TRBJ1-4 TRBV7-9 CASSLRQGATNEKLFF
. TRBJ2-2 TRBV5-5 CASSSSFPVGELFF
. TRBJ1-2 TRBV7-3 CASSLANVGDTF
. TRBJ1-3 TRBV18 CASSFSSGSGNTIYF
TRBD2 TRBJ2-1 TRBV7-2 CASSLGAGAYNEQFF
. TRBJ2-6 TRBV6-5 CASSYGGGQGANVLTF
. TRBJ2-7 TRBV11-2 CASSLGVNGLYEQYF
. TRBJ2-5 TRBV7-9 CASSTGTAGETQYF
TRBD2 TRBJ2-7 TRBV15 CATMGLGVGEQYF
. TRBJ1-2 TRBV10-3 CAITRGANYGYTF
. TRBJ2-1 TRBV6-5 CASSYPMTIAQFF
TRBD2 TRBJ2-1 TRBV27 CASTSGSYNEQFF
. TRBJ2-1 TRBV15 CATSSTVEQFF
TRBD2 TRBJ2-1 TRBV5-5 CASSPTWREVDEQFF
. TRBJ1-5 TRBV27 CASSPGSRSQPQHF
TRBD2 TRBJ2-2 TRBV11-2 CASSPVGAGGPGELFF
TRBD2 TRBJ2-7 TRBV7-8 CASRPAPSGTYEQYF
TRBD2 TRBJ2-5 TRBV28 CASSPSAGGGETQYF
. TRBJ1-2 TRBV5-1 CASSLVGGTYGYTF
. TRBJ2-2 TRBV5-1 CASRTDRNTGELFF
TRBD2 TRBJ2-1 TRBV9 CASSSTGGVLAGGNEQFF
TRBD1 TRBJ2-3 TRBV19 CASSIIRTGKTDTQYF
TRBD1 TRBJ1-4 TRBV5-5 CASRVPGQDNEKLFF
. TRBJ2-7 TRBV15 CATSSYRDSYEQYF
TRBD1 TRBJ1-1 TRBV18 CASSPDRGSGNTEAFF
TRBD1 TRBJ2-1 TRBV6-5 CASSSTGGNAHNEQFF
. TRBJ2-1 TRBV9 CASSVRGISNEQFF
. TRBJ1-2 TRBV6-5 CASTSGKYSGGYTF
TRBD1 TRBJ1-2 TRBV7-2 CASSLETGPYGYTF
TRBD1 TRBJ2-7 TRBV28 CASSLAGGFRVPYF